The present TCR beta chain was sequenced within a study of T cell responses to AZD1222 COVID-19 vaccine. The study's findings and limits: The donor cohort was predominantly white British with a female majority, and clonal diversity may have been underestimated. Vaccine-associated CD4 TCRs ranged over spike, dominating at 160-218 and 743-854.

On this clone itself: Its target is unknown.

Sequencing was performed with immunoSEQ multiplex PCR; in TCRdb, only in-frame clones are kept and a portion is missing. The table lists about 120,000 clones, roughly nine tenths of them singletons, with less than 30% in the top ten. This sample comprised peripheral blood, obtained on day 0 of AZD1222 vaccination. The receptor was derived from an adult in good health.

The CDR3 protein is CASTSGRNEQYF. In nucleotides, the CDR3 is TGCGCCAGCACTAGCGGGAGGAACGAGCAGTACTTC. This chain joins TRBV5-1 and TRBJ2-7; 11 bases are shared with TRBD2. Germline assignment: CDR1 SGHRS and CDR2 YFSETQ. CDR3 size: 12 residues. V gave up 6 bases and J gave up 5 bases; unmatched junction bases: 1.